This T cell receptor (beta chain) emerged from a study of cytomegalovirus exposure and HLA in healthy donors. It was with 60 Vbeta and 13 Jbeta primers that the PCR ran. The assay was immunoSEQ multiplex PCR, and TCRdb's table has in-frame clones only and misses some. The sample has 65,000 to 85,000 clones; approximately 70% are singletons. The ends were cut back, 8 bases at V and 0 bases at J, with 10 bases in the middle. The CDR3 covers 14 residues. Germline CDR1 MGHRA, CDR2 YSYEKL. Study conclusions and caveats: Associated with cytomegalovirus, according to the listing, were 164 TCR beta chains. It was reported in a later analysis that an Asian-associated ancestry cluster showed fewer N-insertions than the approximately 670-donor mean.

A note on this clone: What it binds is unknown.

The sequenced sample was PBMCs. This receptor was obtained from a male donor in good health and CMV-seropositive. The rearrangement uses TRBV4-1 and TRBJ2-2; D possibly corresponds to TRBD1 (5 bases). The DNA for the CDR3 is TGCGCCAGCCAAGGCAGGGCGAACACCGGGGAGCTGTTTTTT. Its translation: CASQGRANTGELFF.